Shown below are 22 T cell receptor beta chains from a single sample sequenced in a study of metastatic and nonmetastatic thyroid tumors. Every patient underwent thyroid surgery untreated. Using MiXCR, TCRdb re-called clones from the PCR reads. In the table there are around 19,000 clones, more than 35% of which are singletons. What was sequenced was tumor tissue. The receptors here all came from a female donor with papillary thyroid cancer or a benign thyroid nodule (not recorded which). Some clones in this sample may be carry-over from other donors' samples.

This clone was seen a few times. This chain links TRBV6-2 or TRBV6-3 with TRBJ2-2; tentative D call: TRBD2 (5 bases). This CDR3 has 11 amino acids. Germline V gene lookup returns CDR1 MNHEY and CDR2 SVGEGT. The ends were cut back, 8 bases at V and 6 bases at J, with 7 bases in the middle. The CDR3 reads CASRRAGELFF. CDR3 nucleotide sequence: TGTGCCAGCCGGCGGGCCGGGGAGCTGTTTTTT.

This clone was observed a handful of times. The rearrangement uses TRBV19 and TRBJ1-5; D is unresolved. The V end was cut by 3 bases, the J end by 0 bases, with 9 bases between. Germline assignment: CDR1 LNHDA and CDR2 SQIVND (reference sequence). The CDR3 runs 15 residues. CDR3 DNA: TGTGCCAGTAGTATTACCAGTTATAGCAATCAGCCCCAGCATTTT. The encoded protein is CASSITSYSNQPQHF. Variable domain in full (rest from reference TRBV19 and TRBJ1-5): DGGITQSPKYLFRKEGQNVTLSCEQNLNHDAMYWYRQDPGQGLRLIYYSQIVNDFQKGDIAEGYSVSREKKESFPLTVTSAQKNPTAFYLCASSITSYSNQPQHFGDGTRLSIL.

The chain employs TRBV6-1 and TRBJ1-1; 10 bases agree with TRBD1. This CDR3 region has 15 residues. In germline, CDR1 is MNHNS, CDR2 SASEGT. The V segment lost 5 bases and the J segment 1 base; nucleotides outside the gene matches: 4. CDR3 coding DNA: TGTGCCAGCAGTTCTAGGACAGGGGGGAACACTGAAGCTTTCTTT. As protein: CASSSRTGGNTEAFF.

The rearrangement links TRBV6-5 to TRBJ2-1; TRBD1 matches 10 bases. Per the germline V gene, CDR1 is MNHEY and CDR2 is SVGAGI. CDR3 length: 14 amino acids. The ends lost 4 bases at V and 3 bases at J; junction bases unmatched: 0. CDR3 bases: TGTGCCAGCAGTTGGGACAGGGGCTACAATGAGCAGTTCTTC. This gives the protein CASSWDRGYNEQFF.

This clone was counted between two and nine times. Additional DNA sequences in this sample encode the identical CDR3. This chain uses TRBV11-2 with TRBJ2-1; possible D gene TRBD2, 5 bases. CDR1 and CDR2 (germline): SGHAT, FQNNGV. The V end was cut by 2 bases, the J end by 6 bases, with 8 bases between. The CDR3 has 13 amino acids. This CDR3 is CASSLSSLNEQFF. CDR3 bases: TGTGCCAGCAGCTTATCTAGCCTCAATGAGCAGTTCTTC.

This clone has a handful of counts. The V call is TRBV19, the J call TRBJ2-5, with TRBD1 identical over 8 bases. Germline V gene sequence: CDR1 LNHDA, CDR2 SQIVND (reference sequence). The CDR3 is 13 residues long. Unmatched junction bases numbered 3, after V lost 5 bases and J lost 4 bases. CDR3 protein: CASSSRGLETQYF. CDR3 coding DNA: TGTGCCAGTAGTTCCAGGGGGCTAGAGACCCAGTACTTC. The variable domain in full, with the rest retrieved from reference TRBV19 and TRBJ2-5, is DGGITQSPKYLFRKEGQNVTLSCEQNLNHDAMYWYRQDPGQGLRLIYYSQIVNDFQKGDIAEGYSVSREKKESFPLTVTSAQKNPTAFYLCASSSRGLETQYFGPGTRLLVL.

This clone was observed a few times. V is TRBV6-8 and J is TRBJ2-7, with a weak D call TRBD2 (6 bases). The CDR3 length is 14 residues. V lost 6 bases, J lost 0 bases, and 12 bases lay in between. The germline V gene has CDR1 MNHGY and CDR2 SAAAGT. CDR3 in DNA: TGTGCCAGCAGCCGGACTACCCTCTCCTACGAGCAGTACTTC. This gives the protein CASSRTTLSYEQYF.

This clone was picked up a small number of times. V usage is TRBV29-1 and J usage is TRBJ2-7, with 8 bases aligning to TRBD1. This CDR3 has 14 residues. V shed 4 bases, J shed 3 bases, and the junction held 8 bases outside the gene matches. Germline CDR1 SQVTM, CDR2 ANQGSEA. The CDR3 protein is CSVAGVGTGYEQYF. The CDR3 DNA follows: TGCAGCGTTGCGGGCGTCGGGACAGGCTACGAGCAGTACTTC.

This clone came up a few times. The chain couples TRBV6-1 to TRBJ2-6; D remains unclear. V lost 5 bases, J lost 0 bases, and 8 bases lay in between. The CDR3 loop spans 15 amino acids. CDR1 is MNHNS and CDR2 is SASEGT in the germline V gene. This chain's CDR3 is CASSFFHSGANVLTF. The CDR3 bases are TGTGCCAGCAGTTTTTTCCACTCTGGGGCCAACGTCCTGACTTTC.

The chain carries TRBV28 and TRBJ1-6, with 8 positions matching TRBD1. V trimming: 6 bases; J trimming: 10 bases; junction bases outside the gene matches: 8. Germline V gene lookup returns CDR1 MDHEN and CDR2 SYDVKM. This CDR3 is 14 amino acids long. The CDR3 sequence is CASRSGGSRSPLHF. CDR3 DNA: TGTGCCAGCAGATCAGGGGGCAGTCGGTCACCCCTCCACTTT. The full variable domain, rest sourced from reference TRBV28 and TRBJ1-6, is DVKVTQSSRYLVKRTGEKVFLECVQDMDHENMFWYRQDPGLGLRLIYFSYDVKMKEKGDIPEGYSVSREKKERFSLILESASTNQTSMYLCASRSGGSRSPLHFGNGTRLTVT.

V is TRBV29-1 and J is TRBJ1-1; the D is unclear. CDR1 SQVTM and CDR2 ANQGSEA come from the germline V gene. Trimming left V 4 bases short and J 4 bases short, with 10 bases between. The CDR3 totals 12 residues. CDR3 bases: TGCAGCGTTGTAAAGACAAGCACTGAAGCTTTCTTT. Protein sequence: CSVVKTSTEAFF.

This clone was observed a few times. The chain combines TRBV6-1 with TRBJ2-7; D is unresolved. The ends were cut back, 7 bases at V and 4 bases at J, with 20 bases in the middle. The CDR3 has 15 residues. Germline CDR1 reads MNHNS; CDR2 reads SASEGT. CDR3 protein: CASNHEASTYYEQYF. The CDR3 DNA is TGTGCCAGCAATCATGAGGCTAGTACGTATTACGAGCAGTACTTC.

This chain connects TRBV20-1 to TRBJ2-1; 10 positions agree with TRBD2. The V and J ends lost 3 bases and 4 bases, in that order; junction bases with no gene match: 12. The CDR3 extends over 17 amino acids. From germline, CDR1 is DFQATT and CDR2 SNEGSKA (reference sequence). This chain's CDR3 is CSASPLAGAEPYNEQFF. DNA for the CDR3: TGCAGTGCTAGTCCGCTAGCGGGAGCCGAGCCTTACAATGAGCAGTTCTTC.

The rearrangement links TRBV27 to TRBJ1-6, with 8 bases fitting TRBD1. CDR1 MNHEY and CDR2 SMNVEV come from the germline V gene (reference sequence). V trimming: 7 bases; J trimming: 10 bases; junction bases outside the gene matches: 6. This CDR3 has 13 amino acids. The CDR3 loop reads CASTLDRDSPLHF. The CDR3 nucleotides read TGTGCCAGCACCTTGGACAGGGACTCACCCCTCCACTTT.

This clone was seen a few times. This chain joins TRBV28 and TRBJ2-1, with D tentatively TRBD2 (5 bases). Trimming pared 6 bases from V and 10 bases from J, leaving 13 bases between. The CDR3 has 12 residues. CDR1 MDHEN and CDR2 SYDVKM come from the germline V gene. CDR3 protein: CASSTQPGEQFF. CDR3 sequence (DNA): TGTGCCAGCAGCACGCAGCCGGGGGAGCAGTTCTTC.

The rearrangement uses TRBV27 and TRBJ1-5; no firm D call. The germline V gene encodes CDR1 MNHEY and CDR2 SMNVEV (reference sequence). The CDR3 extends over 15 amino acids. Trimming left V 2 bases short and J 7 bases short, with 15 bases between. CDR3 nucleotides: TGTGCCAGCAGTTTAAGTTGGGGTGCGGAACAGCCCCAGCATTTT. It encodes CASSLSWGAEQPQHF.

This clone was seen a handful of times. One end of the junction fails to match germline, which may point to a read error. The rearrangement joins TRBV6-2 or TRBV6-3 to TRBJ1-1; D might be TRBD1 (6 bases). The CDR3 runs to 13 residues. From germline, CDR1 is MNHEY and CDR2 SVGEGT. CDR3 loop: CASSRTENTESFF. CDR3 bases: TGTGCCAGCAGTCGGACAGAGAACACTGAATCTTTCTTT.

The chain combines TRBV27 with TRBJ2-7; possible D gene TRBD1, 5 bases. Trimming removed 3 bases from V and 5 bases from J, with 11 bases in between. Germline CDR1 and CDR2: MNHEY and SMNVEV (reference sequence). The CDR3 consists of 13 residues. CDR3 nucleotide sequence: TGTGCCAGCAGTTTTAGGCAGGGTGACGAGCAGTACTTC. Translated: CASSFRQGDEQYF.

This clone was found a few times. The rearrangement links TRBV6-1 to TRBJ2-7; no clear D gene. The CDR3 is 15 residues long. Per the germline V gene, CDR1 is MNHNS and CDR2 is SASEGT. V was trimmed by 2 bases and J by 3 bases, leaving 14 bases between them. This chain's CDR3 is CASSETWVQFYEQYF. DNA of the CDR3: TGTGCCAGCAGTGAAACATGGGTCCAATTCTACGAGCAGTACTTC.

CDR3 protein: CAWTPNGGKTQYF. The CDR3, as DNA: TGTGCCTGGACCCCGAATGGGGGCAAGACCCAGTACTTC. This rearrangement joins TRBV30 to TRBJ2-5; D might be TRBD1 (6 bases). In germline, CDR1 is GTSNPN, CDR2 SVGIG (reference sequence). The CDR3 runs to 13 residues. The V and J ends lost 4 bases and 6 bases respectively, with 15 bases between them.

This clone was counted only a few times. The gene calls are TRBV27 and TRBJ1-2, with no clear D. CDR1 is MNHEY and CDR2 is SMNVEV in the germline V gene (reference sequence). V lost 5 bases and J lost 1, with 23 bases in between. The CDR3 consists of 18 residues. CDR3 DNA sequence: TGTGCCAGCAGTACCCTCCACAGCCCTTCAGGCCATAACTATGGCTACACCTTC. This codes for CASSTLHSPSGHNYGYTF.

The chain combines TRBV2 with TRBJ2-7; no reliable D call. The CDR3 is 12 residues long. CDR1 and CDR2 (germline): SNHLY, FYNNEI. Trimming cost V 4 bases and J 2 bases, with 6 bases left between them. The CDR3 protein is CASSGQAYEQYF. As DNA, the CDR3 is TGTGCCAGCAGTGGGCAGGCCTACGAGCAGTACTTC.